This T cell receptor (beta chain) was profiled in a study of beta chain features in type 1 diabetes. J lost 1 base, V lost 4 bases, and 4 bases had no gene match. Looked up from germline, CDR1 is MNHEY and CDR2 is SVGAGI. This CDR3 spans 14 amino acids. For this clone: Its antigen is as yet unknown.

Study results and caveats: Whether TCRB rearrangement is influenced by HLA type was left unresolved in this analysis. Among patients with Type 1 diabetes, TCRB CDR3s were moderately but significantly shorter in every one of the four CD4+ subsets. Compared to healthy donors, patients appeared to have naive, central memory and Treg TCRB repertoires that were more alike. PCR, the amplification step, might favor shorter templates, equally in patients and controls.

The whole isolated RNA underwent reverse transcription, so sequencing captured expressed TCRB transcripts. About 3.4 million reads per sample on average were obtained from naive, central memory and regulatory T cell samples. Produced via immunoSEQ multiplex PCR; TCRdb's table is partial and in-frame only. Of a few hundred thousand clones listed, 16% are singletons. The chain has TRBV6-5 and TRBJ2-7; TRBD2 aligns across 7 bases. Material: naive CD4+ T cells from blood. The receptor was derived from a man aged 25-40 years with type 1 diabetes. CDR3 amino acids: CASSSFGRSYEQYF. The CDR3 DNA reads as TGTGCCAGCAGTTCCTTCGGGAGGTCCTACGAGCAGTACTTC.